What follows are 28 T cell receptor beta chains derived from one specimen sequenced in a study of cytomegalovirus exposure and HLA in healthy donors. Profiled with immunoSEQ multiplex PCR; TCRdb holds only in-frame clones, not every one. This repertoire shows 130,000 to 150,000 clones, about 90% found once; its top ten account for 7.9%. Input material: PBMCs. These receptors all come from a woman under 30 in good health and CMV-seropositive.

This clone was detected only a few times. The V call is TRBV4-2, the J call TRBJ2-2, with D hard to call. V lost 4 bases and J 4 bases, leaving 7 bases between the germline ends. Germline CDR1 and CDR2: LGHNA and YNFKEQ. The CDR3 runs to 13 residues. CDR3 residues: CASSRDSTGELFF. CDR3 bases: TGTGCCAGCAGCCGAGACTCCACCGGGGAGCTGTTTTTT.

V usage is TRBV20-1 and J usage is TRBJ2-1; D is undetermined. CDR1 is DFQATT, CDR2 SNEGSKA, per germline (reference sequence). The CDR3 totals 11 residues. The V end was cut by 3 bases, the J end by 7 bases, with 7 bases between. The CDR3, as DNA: TGCAGTGCTAGGAACGGGAATGAGCAGTTCTTC. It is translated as CSARNGNEQFF.

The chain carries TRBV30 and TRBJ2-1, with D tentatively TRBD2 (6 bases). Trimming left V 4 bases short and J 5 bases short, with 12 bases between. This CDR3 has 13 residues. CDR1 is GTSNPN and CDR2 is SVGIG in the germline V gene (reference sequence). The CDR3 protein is CAWTGVSNNEQFF. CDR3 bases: TGTGCCTGGACGGGGGTCTCGAACAATGAGCAGTTCTTC.

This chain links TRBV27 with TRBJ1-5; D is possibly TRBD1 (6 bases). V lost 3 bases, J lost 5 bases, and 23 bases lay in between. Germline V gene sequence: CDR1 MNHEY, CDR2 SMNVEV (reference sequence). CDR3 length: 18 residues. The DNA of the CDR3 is TGTGCCAGCAGTTTTTTCCGGGGGGCGCGGGGTGGCGATCAGCCCCAGCATTTT. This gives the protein CASSFFRGARGGDQPQHF.

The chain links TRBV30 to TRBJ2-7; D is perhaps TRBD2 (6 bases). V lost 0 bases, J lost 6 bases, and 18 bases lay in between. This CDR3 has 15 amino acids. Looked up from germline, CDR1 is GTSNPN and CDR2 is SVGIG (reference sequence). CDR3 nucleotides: TGTGCCTGGAGTGTACAGTGGGGGAGGCAGGGCGAGCAGTACTTC. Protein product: CAWSVQWGRQGEQYF.

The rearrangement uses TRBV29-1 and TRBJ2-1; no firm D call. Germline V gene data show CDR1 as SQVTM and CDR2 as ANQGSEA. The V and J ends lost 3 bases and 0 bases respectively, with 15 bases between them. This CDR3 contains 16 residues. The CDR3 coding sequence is TGCAGCGTTGAGCTCGACGCGGAAAGCTCCTACAATGAGCAGTTCTTC. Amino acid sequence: CSVELDAESSYNEQFF.

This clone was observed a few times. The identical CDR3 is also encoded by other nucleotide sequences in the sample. The CDR3 region is CASLDTGNSPLHF. DNA of the CDR3: TGTGCCAGCCTGGACACTGGGAATTCACCCCTCCACTTT. V gene TRBV6-1 combines with J gene TRBJ1-6; the D gene is possibly TRBD1 (5 bases). Trimming took 8 bases from V and 7 from J, leaving 12 bases between them. The CDR3 covers 13 residues. Looked up from germline, CDR1 is MNHNS and CDR2 is SASEGT.

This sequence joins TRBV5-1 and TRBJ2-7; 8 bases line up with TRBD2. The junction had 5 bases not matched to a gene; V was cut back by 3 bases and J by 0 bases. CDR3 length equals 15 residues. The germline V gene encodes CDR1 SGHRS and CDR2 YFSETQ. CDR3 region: CASSSGLAFSYEQYF. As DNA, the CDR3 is TGCGCCAGCAGCTCCGGACTAGCCTTCTCCTACGAGCAGTACTTC.

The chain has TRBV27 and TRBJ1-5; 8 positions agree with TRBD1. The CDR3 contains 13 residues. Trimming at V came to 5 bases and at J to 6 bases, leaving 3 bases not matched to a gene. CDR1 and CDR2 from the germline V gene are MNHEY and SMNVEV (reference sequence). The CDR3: CASSKTGVQPQHF. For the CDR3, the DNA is TGTGCCAGCAGTAAGACAGGGGTTCAGCCCCAGCATTTT.

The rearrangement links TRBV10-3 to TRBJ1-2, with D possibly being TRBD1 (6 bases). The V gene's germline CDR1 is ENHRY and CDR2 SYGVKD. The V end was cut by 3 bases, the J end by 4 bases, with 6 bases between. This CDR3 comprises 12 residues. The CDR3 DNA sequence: TGTGCCATCAGTGAAGGGGGCTATGGCTACACCTTC. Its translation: CAISEGGYGYTF.

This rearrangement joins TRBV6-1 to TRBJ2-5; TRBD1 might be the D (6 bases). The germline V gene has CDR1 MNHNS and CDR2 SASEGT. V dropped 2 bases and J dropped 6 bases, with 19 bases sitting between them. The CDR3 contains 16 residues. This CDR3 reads CASSELPGQSGKTQYF. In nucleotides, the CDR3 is TGTGCCAGCAGTGAATTGCCCGGACAGAGTGGAAAGACCCAGTACTTC.

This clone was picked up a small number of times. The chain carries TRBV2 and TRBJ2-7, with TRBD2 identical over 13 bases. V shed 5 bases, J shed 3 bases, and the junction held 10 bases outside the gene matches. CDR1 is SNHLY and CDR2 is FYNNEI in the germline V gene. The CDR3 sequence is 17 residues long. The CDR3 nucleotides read TGTGCCAGCAGTCGGACTAGCGGGGGTGTTACTAACTACGAGCAGTACTTC. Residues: CASSRTSGGVTNYEQYF.

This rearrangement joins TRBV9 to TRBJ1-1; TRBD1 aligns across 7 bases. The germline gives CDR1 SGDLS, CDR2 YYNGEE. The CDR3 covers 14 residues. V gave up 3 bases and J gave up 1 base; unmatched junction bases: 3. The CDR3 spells CASSETGTNTEAFF. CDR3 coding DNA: TGTGCCAGCAGCGAGACAGGGACGAACACTGAAGCTTTCTTT.

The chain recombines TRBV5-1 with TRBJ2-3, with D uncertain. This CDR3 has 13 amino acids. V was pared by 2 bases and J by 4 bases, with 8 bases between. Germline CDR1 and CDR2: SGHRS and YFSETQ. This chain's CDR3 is CASSFTMADTQYF. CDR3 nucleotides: TGCGCCAGCAGCTTTACTATGGCAGATACGCAGTATTTT.

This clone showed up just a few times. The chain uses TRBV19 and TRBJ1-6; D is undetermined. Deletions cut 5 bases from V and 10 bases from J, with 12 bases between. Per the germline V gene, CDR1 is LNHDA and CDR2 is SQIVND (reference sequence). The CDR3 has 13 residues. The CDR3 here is CASSADYYSPLHF. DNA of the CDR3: TGTGCCAGTAGTGCTGACTACTACTCACCCCTCCACTTT.

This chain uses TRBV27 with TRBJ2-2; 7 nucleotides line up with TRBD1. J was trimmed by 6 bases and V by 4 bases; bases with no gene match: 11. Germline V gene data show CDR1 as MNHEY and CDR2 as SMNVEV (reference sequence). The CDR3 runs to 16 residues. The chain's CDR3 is CASSSNRGLVPGELFF. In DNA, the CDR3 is TGTGCCAGCAGTTCGAACAGGGGTCTTGTTCCCGGGGAGCTGTTTTTT.

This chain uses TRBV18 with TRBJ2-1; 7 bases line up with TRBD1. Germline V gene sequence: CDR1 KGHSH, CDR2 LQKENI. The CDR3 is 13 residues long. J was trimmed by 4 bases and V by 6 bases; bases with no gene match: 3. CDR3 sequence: CASSPGQYNEQFF. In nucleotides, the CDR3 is TGTGCCAGCTCTCCGGGACAGTACAATGAGCAGTTCTTC.

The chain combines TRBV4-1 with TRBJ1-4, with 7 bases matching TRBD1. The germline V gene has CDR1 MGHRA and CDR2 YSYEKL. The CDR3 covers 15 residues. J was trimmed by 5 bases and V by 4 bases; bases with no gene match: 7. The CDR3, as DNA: TGCGCCAGCAGCCTCCTACAGGGGAGAAATGAAAAACTGTTTTTT. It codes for CASSLLQGRNEKLFF.

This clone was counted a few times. The CDR3 region is CASSVTENYGYTF. DNA of the CDR3: TGTGCCAGCAGCGTAACAGAGAACTATGGCTACACCTTC. The chain couples TRBV9 to TRBJ1-2; D remains ambiguous. The CDR3 runs to 13 residues. CDR1 is SGDLS, CDR2 YYNGEE, per germline. Trimming shortened V by 1 base and J by 2 bases, and 6 bases separated the two germline ends.

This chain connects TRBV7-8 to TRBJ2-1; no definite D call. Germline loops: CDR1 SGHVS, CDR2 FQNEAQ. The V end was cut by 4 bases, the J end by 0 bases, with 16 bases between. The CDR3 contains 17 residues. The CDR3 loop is CASSYVVGRSSYNEQFF. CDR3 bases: TGTGCCAGCAGCTACGTCGTGGGTCGGAGCTCCTACAATGAGCAGTTCTTC.

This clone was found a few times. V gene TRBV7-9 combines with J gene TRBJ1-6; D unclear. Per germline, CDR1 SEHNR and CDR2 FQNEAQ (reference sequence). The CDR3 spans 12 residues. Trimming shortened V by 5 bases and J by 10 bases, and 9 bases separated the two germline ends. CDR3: CASSPVGSPLHF. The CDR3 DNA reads TGTGCCAGCAGCCCGGTCGGGTCACCCCTCCACTTT.

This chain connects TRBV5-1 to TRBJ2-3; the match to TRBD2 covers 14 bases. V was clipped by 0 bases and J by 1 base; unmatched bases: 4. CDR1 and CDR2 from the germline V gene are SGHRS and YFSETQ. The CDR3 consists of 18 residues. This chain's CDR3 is CASSLGTSGRLGTDTQYF. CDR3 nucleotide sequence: TGCGCCAGCAGCTTGGGGACTAGCGGGAGGTTGGGCACAGATACGCAGTATTTT.

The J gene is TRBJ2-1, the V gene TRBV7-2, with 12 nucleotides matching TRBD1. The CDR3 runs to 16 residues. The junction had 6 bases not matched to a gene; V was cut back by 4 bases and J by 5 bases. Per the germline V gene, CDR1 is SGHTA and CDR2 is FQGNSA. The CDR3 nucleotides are TGTGCCAGCAGCTGGCCGGGACAGGGGGCCCACAATGAGCAGTTCTTC. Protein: CASSWPGQGAHNEQFF.

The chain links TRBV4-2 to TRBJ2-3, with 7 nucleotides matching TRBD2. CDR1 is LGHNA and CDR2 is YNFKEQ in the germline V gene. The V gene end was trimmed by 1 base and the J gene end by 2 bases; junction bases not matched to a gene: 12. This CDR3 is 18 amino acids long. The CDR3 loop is CASSQGVRLGGNTDTQYF. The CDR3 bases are TGTGCCAGCAGCCAAGGGGTTCGATTGGGGGGGAACACAGATACGCAGTATTTT.

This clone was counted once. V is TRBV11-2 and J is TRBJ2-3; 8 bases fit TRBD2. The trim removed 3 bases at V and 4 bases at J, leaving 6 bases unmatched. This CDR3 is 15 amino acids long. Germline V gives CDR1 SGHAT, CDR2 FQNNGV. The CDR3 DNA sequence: TGTGCCAGCAGCTTTAGGAGCGGGAGCGCAGATACGCAGTATTTT. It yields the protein CASSFRSGSADTQYF.

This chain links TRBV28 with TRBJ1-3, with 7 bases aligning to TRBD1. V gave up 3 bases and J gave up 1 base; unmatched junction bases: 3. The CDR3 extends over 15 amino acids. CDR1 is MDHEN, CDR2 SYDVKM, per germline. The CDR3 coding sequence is TGTGCCAGCAGTTTCCCACAGGGGTCTGGAAACACCATATATTTT. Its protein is CASSFPQGSGNTIYF. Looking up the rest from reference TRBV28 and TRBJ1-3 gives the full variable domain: DVKVTQSSRYLVKRTGEKVFLECVQDMDHENMFWYRQDPGLGLRLIYFSYDVKMKEKGDIPEGYSVSREKKERFSLILESASTNQTSMYLCASSFPQGSGNTIYFGEGSWLTVV.

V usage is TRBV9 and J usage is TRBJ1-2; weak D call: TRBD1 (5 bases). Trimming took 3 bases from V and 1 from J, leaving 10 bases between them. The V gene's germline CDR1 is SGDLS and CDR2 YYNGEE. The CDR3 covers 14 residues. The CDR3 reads CASSASTVNYGYTF. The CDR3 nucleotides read TGTGCCAGCAGCGCGTCGACAGTTAACTATGGCTACACCTTC.

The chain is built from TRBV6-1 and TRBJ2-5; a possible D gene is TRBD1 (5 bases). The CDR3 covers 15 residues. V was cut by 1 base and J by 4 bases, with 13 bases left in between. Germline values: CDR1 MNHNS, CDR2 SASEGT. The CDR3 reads CASSEGGARTETQYF. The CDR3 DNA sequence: TGTGCCAGCAGTGAAGGTGGGGCGAGGACAGAGACCCAGTACTTC.